This T cell receptor beta chain stems from a study of cytomegalovirus exposure and HLA in healthy donors. The CDR3 loop spans 12 amino acids. Germline loops: CDR1 MDHEN, CDR2 SYDVKM. The V end was cut by 5 bases, the J end by 1 base, with 6 bases between. Primers for the PCR totalled 60 Vbeta and 13 Jbeta. TCRdb's table, derived via immunoSEQ multiplex PCR, lists solely in-frame clones and lacks some. The sample has 90,000 to 120,000 clones, around 84% seen once. About this clone itself: Its antigen remains unknown.

Regarding the study as a whole: High sensitivity and specificity were reportedly achieved when the classifier diagnosed cytomegalovirus status.

The sequencing input was PBMCs. V gene TRBV28 combines with J gene TRBJ2-7; D is undetermined. The TCR originated in a woman aged 18-29 years in good health and CMV-seronegative. The CDR3 DNA reads as TGTGCCAGCAGTACCCAGTCCTACGAGCAGTACTTC. Translating it yields CASSTQSYEQYF.